A selection of T cell receptor beta chains follows, all from one sample in a study of T-cell memory formation after mild COVID-19. One entry per CDR3 protein, called by TCRdb with MiXCR from the 5' RACE reads. The sample carries under 550,000 distinct CDR3 sequences, over 15% recorded once. The specimen was PBMCs or a T cell subset sorted from them (not recorded which). The receptor set was obtained from an adult woman who had mild COVID-19 (a few samples of this study predate the infection). Cell type and time point are not known. Each CDR3 is given with its conserved first and last residue. D genes are given only for firm matches. Size tells how often a clone was seen (once, few, many) or the class of an expanded clone, and some rows leave it out.

j_call v_call d_call clone_size cdr3_nt cdr3_aa
TRBJ1-5 TRBV18 . few TGTGCCAGCTCCCCTAGGGCCACCGAATTCAGGGTTCAGCCCCAGCATTTT CASSPRATEFRVQPQHF
TRBJ2-1 TRBV12-3/TRBV12-4 . . TGTGCCAGCAGCCCCGTAGGCGGTACCGAGCAGTTCTTC CASSPVGGTEQFF
TRBJ2-7 TRBV7-9 TRBD1 few TGTGCCAGCAGCTCTACAACAGGGGACCAGGGCGAGCAGTACTTC CASSSTTGDQGEQYF
TRBJ2-1 TRBV5-6 . . TGTGCCAGCTCCCTCTCCACACGGGGTTTGGATGAGCAGTTCTTC CASSLSTRGLDEQFF
TRBJ2-1 TRBV7-9 . . TGTGCCAGCAGCATACCCGGGGGTTACAATGAGCAGTTCTTC CASSIPGGYNEQFF
TRBJ1-5 TRBV20-1 . . TGCAGTGCTGTGGGATATAGCAATCAGCCCCAGCATTTT CSAVGYSNQPQHF
TRBJ2-7 TRBV10-2 TRBD2 few TGCGCCAGCAGTAGAGCGGGAACAGCCTTTTCCTACGAGCAGTACTTC CASSRAGTAFSYEQYF
TRBJ1-2 TRBV7-2 TRBD1 few TGTGCCAGCAGCTCCCAAAATCTACCGACAGGGACAGTCGATGGCTACACCTTC CASSSQNLPTGTVDGYTF
TRBJ2-5 TRBV29-1 TRBD1 few TGCAGCGTTGACATGGGGCAATGGACAGGGCAGTACTTC CSVDMGQWTGQYF
TRBJ2-3 TRBV7-9 TRBD1 few TGTGCCAGCAGCTCGTACAGGGGCCGGAGCACAGATACGCAGTATTTT CASSSYRGRSTDTQYF